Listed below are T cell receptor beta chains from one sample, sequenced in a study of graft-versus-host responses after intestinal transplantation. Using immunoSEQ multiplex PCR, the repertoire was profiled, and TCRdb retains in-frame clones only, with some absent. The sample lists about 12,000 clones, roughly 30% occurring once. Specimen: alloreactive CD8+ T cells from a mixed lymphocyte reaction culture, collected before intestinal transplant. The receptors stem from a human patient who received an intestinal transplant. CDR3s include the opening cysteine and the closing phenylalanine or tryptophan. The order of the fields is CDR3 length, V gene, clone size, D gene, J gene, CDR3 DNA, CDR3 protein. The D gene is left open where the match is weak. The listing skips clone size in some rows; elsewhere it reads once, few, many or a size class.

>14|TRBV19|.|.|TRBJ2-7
TGTGCCAGTAGTATAATACTTGATTCCTACGAGCAGTACTTC
CASSIILDSYEQYF
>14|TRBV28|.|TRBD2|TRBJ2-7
TGTGCCAGCAGTGGGACTAGCGGGCTATACGAGCAGTACTTC
CASSGTSGLYEQYF
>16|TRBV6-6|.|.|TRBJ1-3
TGTGCCAGCAGTTACCCTAGGGAGGGGGACGGAAACACCATATATTTT
CASSYPREGDGNTIYF
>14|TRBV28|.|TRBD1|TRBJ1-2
TGTGCCAGCAGCAGGGACAGGGTCCACTATGGCTACACCTTC
CASSRDRVHYGYTF
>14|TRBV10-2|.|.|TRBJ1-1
TGCGCCAGCGAACAAGGAGGGCTGAACACTGAAGCTTTCTTT
CASEQGGLNTEAFF
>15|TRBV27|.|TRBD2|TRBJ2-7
TGTGCCAGCAGTTCACTAGCGGGAGATCTCTACGAGCAGTACTTC
CASSSLAGDLYEQYF
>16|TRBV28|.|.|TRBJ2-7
TGTGCCAGCAGTCTAGATGAGGGTGCAATCTCCTACGAGCAGTACTTC
CASSLDEGAISYEQYF
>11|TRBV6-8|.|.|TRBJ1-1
TGTGCCAGCAGGGAAGGCACTGAAGCTTTCTTT
CASREGTEAFF
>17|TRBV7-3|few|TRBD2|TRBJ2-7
TGTGCCAGCAGCCCCGGTACTAGCGGGAGTATCGTCTACGAGCAGTACTTC
CASSPGTSGSIVYEQYF
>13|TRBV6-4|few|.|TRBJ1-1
TGTGCCAGCAGCGAGGCCGGGCCGGACGACGCTTTCTTT
CASSEAGPDDAFF
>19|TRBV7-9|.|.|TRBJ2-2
TGTGCCAGCCATAAACGCCTACAACCGGGACACACGAACACCGGGGAGCTGTTTTTT
CASHKRLQPGHTNTGELFF
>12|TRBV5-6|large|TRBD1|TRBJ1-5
TGTGCCAGCAGTTCCGGGACAGGCGAACAGCATTTT
CASSSGTGEQHF
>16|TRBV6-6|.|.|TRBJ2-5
TGTGCCAGCAGACTCGGACAGGCGGGGTACCAAGAGACCCAGTACTTC
CASRLGQAGYQETQYF
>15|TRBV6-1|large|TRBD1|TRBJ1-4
TGTGCCAGCAGTGTGGACAGGGTCTCACGGGAAAAACTGTTTTTT
CASSVDRVSREKLFF
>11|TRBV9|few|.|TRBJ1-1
TGTGCCAGCCAGGGGTCGACTGAAGCTTTCTTT
CASQGSTEAFF
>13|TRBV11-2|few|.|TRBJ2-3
TGTGCCAGCAGCTTCAGGAGCACAGATACGCAGTATTTT
CASSFRSTDTQYF
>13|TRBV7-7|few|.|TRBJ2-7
TGTGCCAGCAGCTTAGGCAACGGCTACGAGCAGTACTTC
CASSLGNGYEQYF
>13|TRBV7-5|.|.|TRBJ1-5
TGTCCCTTGTGGCCGCAAATCAATCAGCCCCAGCATTTT
CPLWPQINQPQHF
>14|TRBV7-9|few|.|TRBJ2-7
TGTGCCAGCAGAGACTGGTCAGGGCGCTACGAGCAGTACTTC
CASRDWSGRYEQYF
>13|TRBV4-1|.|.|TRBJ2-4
TGCGCCAGCAGCCAGCTAACGGGAAACATTCAGTACTTC
CASSQLTGNIQYF
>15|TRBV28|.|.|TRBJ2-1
TGTGCCAGCAGTTTATCTCCTACAGGGTACAATGAGCAGTTCTTC
CASSLSPTGYNEQFF
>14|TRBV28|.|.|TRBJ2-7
TGTGCCAGCAGTTTCGCGGGGTTGGGCTACGAGCAGTACTTC
CASSFAGLGYEQYF
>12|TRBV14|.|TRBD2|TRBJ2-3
TGTGCCAGCAGCCAAGCGGGAGGGCCCCCGTATTTT
CASSQAGGPPYF
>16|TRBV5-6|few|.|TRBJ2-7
TGTGCCAGCAGCCCGCCCGGGACGCGATATGGTTACGAGCAGTACTTC
CASSPPGTRYGYEQYF
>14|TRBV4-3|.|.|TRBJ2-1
TGCGCCAGCAGCCAGGATAGACTGGTCAATGAGCAGTTCTTC
CASSQDRLVNEQFF
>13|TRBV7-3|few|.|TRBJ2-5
TGTGCCAGCAGCTTATGGCCGAAAGAGACCCAGTACTTC
CASSLWPKETQYF
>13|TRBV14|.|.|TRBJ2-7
TGTGCCAGCAGCCAAGAGACCGGCTACGAGCAGTACTTC
CASSQETGYEQYF
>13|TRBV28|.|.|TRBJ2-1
TGTGCCAGCAGTGTGGGCTCCTACAATGAGCAGTTCTTC
CASSVGSYNEQFF
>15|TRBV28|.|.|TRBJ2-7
TGTGCCAGCAGTCTCATACCGGTCTCTGGCTACGAGCAGTACTTC
CASSLIPVSGYEQYF
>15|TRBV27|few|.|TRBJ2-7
TGTGCCAGTGCCGCCGGGACCGGCGGCTCCTACGAGCAGTACTTC
CASAAGTGGSYEQYF
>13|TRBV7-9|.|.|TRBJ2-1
TGTGCCAGCAGCTTAGTGGGCAACAATGAGCAGTTCTTC
CASSLVGNNEQFF
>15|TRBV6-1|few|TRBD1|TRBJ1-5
TGTGCCAGCAGAGATTACAGGGGCCGCAATCAGCCCCAGCATTTT
CASRDYRGRNQPQHF
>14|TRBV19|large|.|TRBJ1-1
TGTGCCAGTAGTTCTCTGACAGGGAACACTGAAGCTTTCTTT
CASSSLTGNTEAFF
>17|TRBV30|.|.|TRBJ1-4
TGTGCCTGGAGTGTACTTCTCAAGGTGAGGAATAATGAAAAACTGTTTTTT
CAWSVLLKVRNNEKLFF
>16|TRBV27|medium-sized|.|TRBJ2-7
TGTGCCAGCAGTTTATCGGTGGCCCGGCCAACTCTCGAGCAGTACTTC
CASSLSVARPTLEQYF
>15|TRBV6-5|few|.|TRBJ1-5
TGTGCCAGCAGTCTCTCGACGGGTTCGAATCATCCCCAGCATTTT
CASSLSTGSNHPQHF
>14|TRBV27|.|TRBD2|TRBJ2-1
TGTGCCAGCAGCCCCCAGCTAGCGGGAGTGGTGCAGTTCTTC
CASSPQLAGVVQFF
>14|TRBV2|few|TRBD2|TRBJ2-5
TGTGCCAGCAGTGAAGACGGGGGAGGGGAGACCCAGTACTTC
CASSEDGGGETQYF
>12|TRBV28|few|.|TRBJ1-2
TGTGCCAGCAGTCCGCTCGGGGGGGGCTACACCTTC
CASSPLGGGYTF
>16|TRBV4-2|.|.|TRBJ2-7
TGTGCCAGCAGCCAAGAGGCGGACATGAGCTCCTACGAGCAGTACTTC
CASSQEADMSSYEQYF
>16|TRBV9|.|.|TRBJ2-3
TGTGCCAGCAGCGTAGCTACTAGTAGCGGCACAGATACGCAGTATTTT
CASSVATSSGTDTQYF
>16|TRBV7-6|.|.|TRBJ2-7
TGTGCCAGCAGCGTAAGCTCGGGGTCCTTCTCCTACGAGCAGTACTTC
CASSVSSGSFSYEQYF
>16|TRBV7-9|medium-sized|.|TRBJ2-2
TGTGCCAGCAGCTCGTCTCTGGCGCCGAACACCGGGGAGCTGTTTTTT
CASSSSLAPNTGELFF
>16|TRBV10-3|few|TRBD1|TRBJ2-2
TGTGCCACCACCACCGAGGACAGGTTAAACACCGGGGAGCTGTTTTTT
CATTTEDRLNTGELFF
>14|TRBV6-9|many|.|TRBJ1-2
TGTGCCAGCAGTTACGTTGCCGGGACTTCGGGCTACACCTTC
CASSYVAGTSGYTF
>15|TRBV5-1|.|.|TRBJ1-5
TGTGCCAGCAGCATGGGACTGTTTAGCAATCAGCCCCAGCATTTT
CASSMGLFSNQPQHF
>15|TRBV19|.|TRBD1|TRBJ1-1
TGTGCCAGTAACCCCGCAGGGGGAGCGAACACTGAAGCTTTCTTT
CASNPAGGANTEAFF
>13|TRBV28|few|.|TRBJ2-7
TGTGCCAGCAGCCTCGGGTCCTACTACGAGCAGTACTTC
CASSLGSYYEQYF
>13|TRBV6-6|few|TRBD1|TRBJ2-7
TGTGCCAGCAGTACCCGGGACAGCTACGAGCAGTACTTC
CASSTRDSYEQYF
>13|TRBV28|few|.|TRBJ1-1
TGTGCCAGCAGTTTATTGGACGCATCTGAAGCTTTCTTT
CASSLLDASEAFF
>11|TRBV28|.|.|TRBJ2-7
TGTGCCAGCAGTATCTCGTTACTTTGGGACTTC
CASSISLLWDF
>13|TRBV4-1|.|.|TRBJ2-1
TGCGCCAGCAGCCATCTTCTCGCTAATGAGCAGTTCTTC
CASSHLLANEQFF
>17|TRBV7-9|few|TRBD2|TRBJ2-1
TGTGCCAGCAGCTTAGCTGGGGAGGGCGTCTCCTACAATGAGCAGTTCTTC
CASSLAGEGVSYNEQFF
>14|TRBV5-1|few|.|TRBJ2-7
TGCGCCAGCAGCTTGGATCAGGGGACCTACGAGCAGTACTTC
CASSLDQGTYEQYF